Listed below are T cell receptor beta chains from one sample, sequenced in a study of OX40 agonist ivuxolimab in advanced cancers. Sequencing used immunoSEQ multiplex PCR; TCRdb keeps in-frame clones, though not all of them. Counted here are 48,000 or so clones, about 88% occurring once; the ten biggest clones make up approximately 2%. The sequences come from CD4+ or CD8+ T cells sorted from blood, collected in a trial of the OX40 agonist ivuxolimab. These receptors were obtained from an adult with an advanced solid tumor such as melanoma, head and neck, liver or kidney cancer. Both conserved end residues are part of each CDR3. The D gene is left open where the match is weak. Clone size appears in some rows only: once, few, many, or a class for an expanded clone.

TRBV5-3	.	.	TRBJ2-3	TGTGCCAGAAGAAGGACAGATACGCAGTATTTT	CARRRTDTQYF
TRBV19	.	.	TRBJ1-5	TGTGCCAGTAGTGCCTTCGGGACAAAAGGAGGTCAGCCCCAGCATTTT	CASSAFGTKGGQPQHF
TRBV18	.	.	TRBJ2-7	TGTGCCAGCTCACCCTCAGACAGTTCCTACGAGCAGTACTTC	CASSPSDSSYEQYF
TRBV2	.	.	TRBJ2-2	TGTGCCAGCAGTTTCTCTAGGCTAACTGGCACCGGGGAGCTGTTTTTT	CASSFSRLTGTGELFF
TRBV27	TRBD1	few	TRBJ1-5	TGTGCCAGCAGACCCGGACAGGCCTACAATCAGCCCCAGCATTTT	CASRPGQAYNQPQHF
TRBV29-1	.	.	TRBJ1-5	TGCAGCGTTCAGGATGTGGGTCAGCCCCAGCATTTT	CSVQDVGQPQHF
TRBV7-2	.	.	TRBJ2-2	TGTGCCAGCGGGGTACAGGGATCCCCGGCCGGGGAGCTGTTTTTT	CASGVQGSPAGELFF
TRBV4-3	TRBD2	.	TRBJ2-3	TGCGCCAGCAGCCAAGCTAGCGGGCGTTACACAGATACGCAGTATTTT	CASSQASGRYTDTQYF
TRBV19	.	.	TRBJ1-5	TGTGCCGGGGGGGACATGTATGATCAGCCCCAGCATTTT	CAGGDMYDQPQHF
TRBV5-4	TRBD2	.	TRBJ2-5	TGTGCCAGCAGCTTGGCTCTAGCGGAAGAGACCCAGTACTTC	CASSLALAEETQYF
TRBV6-7	.	.	TRBJ1-4	TGTGCCAGCAACAAAGGAAAACTGTTTTTT	CASNKGKLFF
TRBV5-1	TRBD1	.	TRBJ2-1	TGCGCCAGCAGCGCGATCCGGGACAGTATTGAGTTCTTC	CASSAIRDSIEFF
TRBV2	.	.	TRBJ2-7	TGTGCCAGCAGGTACCAGACACGTCTGGAGCAGTACTTC	CASRYQTRLEQYF
TRBV7-9	.	.	TRBJ1-4	TGTGCCAGCAGCTTAGCGACTGGACAGAAGAATGAAAAACTGTTTTTT	CASSLATGQKNEKLFF
TRBV7-2	.	.	TRBJ1-2	TGTGCCAGCACCCTCGGGGCGCAGAGTCTGGGCTACACCTTC	CASTLGAQSLGYTF
TRBV7-2	.	.	TRBJ2-1	TGTGCCAGCAGCTTTAGTCTTTCCTACAATGAGCAGTTCTTC	CASSFSLSYNEQFF
TRBV19	.	.	TRBJ1-4	TGTGCCAGTAGTCCGGGACAAGGACCAACTAATGAAAAACTGTTTTTT	CASSPGQGPTNEKLFF
TRBV19	.	.	TRBJ2-6	TGTGCCAGTAGTATCAGGGATGGGGCCAACGTCCTGACTTTC	CASSIRDGANVLTF
TRBV6-4	TRBD1	.	TRBJ2-3	TGTGCCAGCAGTGACCCTTGGACAGGTAAATACACAGATACGCAGTATTTT	CASSDPWTGKYTDTQYF
TRBV7-2	.	.	TRBJ1-4	TGTGCCAGCAGCTTAGCCCTGGGAGGGGTGCGGGAAAAACTGTTTTTT	CASSLALGGVREKLFF
TRBV29-1	TRBD1	.	TRBJ1-1	TGCAGCGTTCTAAGACAGGGGATGAACACTGAAGCTTTCTTT	CSVLRQGMNTEAFF
TRBV19	.	.	TRBJ1-4	TGTGCCAGTAGGACCAAGACAGCTGGGGAAAAACTGTTTTTT	CASRTKTAGEKLFF
TRBV2	.	.	TRBJ1-2	TGTGCCAGCAGTGATATTGGGCAGGACCAGGGCTACACCTTC	CASSDIGQDQGYTF
TRBV19	TRBD1	once	TRBJ2-2	TGTGCCAGTAGACGCTCCGGGACAGGGGACACCGGGGAGCTGTTTTTT	CASRRSGTGDTGELFF
TRBV15	.	few	TRBJ2-5	TGTGCCACCAGCAGAGTGGGGGACACTACGTACCAAGAGACCCAGTACTTC	CATSRVGDTTYQETQYF
TRBV5-1	TRBD2	.	TRBJ2-7	TGCGCCAGCAGCTGGACTAGCGGGATAGGCTACGAGCAGTACTTC	CASSWTSGIGYEQYF
TRBV27	.	.	TRBJ2-2	TGTGCCAGCAGCACAGGATATACCGGGGAGCTGTTTTTT	CASSTGYTGELFF
TRBV6-6	.	.	TRBJ1-3	TGTGCCAGCAGTCCTCGGGGAGGTGGAAACACCATATATTTT	CASSPRGGGNTIYF
TRBV6-6	.	.	TRBJ2-2	TGTGCCAGCAGCCTTTCAAGGTCGAACACCGGGGAGCTGTTTTTT	CASSLSRSNTGELFF
TRBV11-2	.	.	TRBJ1-2	TGTGCCAGCAGCACCTTAACAAGAAAGGCTAACTATGGCTACACCTTC	CASSTLTRKANYGYTF
TRBV30	TRBD2	.	TRBJ2-1	TGTGCCTCCGCCGGACTAGCGGGACTTGGGCAGTTCTTC	CASAGLAGLGQFF
TRBV9	.	.	TRBJ2-3	TGTGCCAGCAGGAGACTGGGGCAGCCCACAGATACGCAGTATTTT	CASRRLGQPTDTQYF
TRBV5-1	TRBD1	.	TRBJ1-1	TGCGCCAGCAGCGGGACAGGGAACATGAACACTGAAGCTTTCTTT	CASSGTGNMNTEAFF
TRBV14	TRBD2	few	TRBJ2-1	TGTGCCAGCAGCCAAGCCCTAGCGGGGGGGGGTGAGCAGTTCTTC	CASSQALAGGGEQFF
TRBV27	.	once	TRBJ2-1	TGTGCCAGCAGTTTATTGCGGGGAGACAATGAGCAGTTCTTC	CASSLLRGDNEQFF
TRBV7-2	.	.	TRBJ2-2	TGTGCCAGCAGCTTAGATAGGGGCGGGACGACCGGGGAGCTGTTTTTT	CASSLDRGGTTGELFF